The rows below give T cell receptor beta chains drawn from one sample of a study of control samples from healthy donors and cancer patients. Sequencing was performed with immunoSEQ multiplex PCR; in TCRdb, only in-frame clones are kept and a portion is missing. The data contain about 410,000 clones, 75% to 95% of them singletons. Sequenced: PBMCs. These receptors were collected from a middle-aged man with head and neck cancer. Both conserved end residues are part of each CDR3. Fields, in order: V gene, J gene, clone size, D gene, CDR3 protein, CDR3 DNA. D genes are given only for firm matches. Rows give clone size only sometimes, using once, few, many, or a class for an expanded clone.

TRBV11-2	TRBJ2-7	-	-	CASSSRQEGNSYEQYF	TGTGCCAGCAGCTCCAGACAGGAAGGGAACTCCTACGAGCAGTACTTC
TRBV5-1	TRBJ1-4	-	-	CASKGDATNEKLFF	TGCGCCAGCAAAGGGGACGCAACTAATGAAAAACTGTTTTTT
TRBV5-1	TRBJ1-3	few	TRBD1	CASSGDRATGNTIYF	TGCGCCAGCAGCGGGGACAGAGCAACTGGAAACACCATATATTTT
TRBV11-2	TRBJ1-3	-	-	CASSLNLGDSGNTIYF	TGTGCCAGCAGCTTAAATCTGGGGGACTCTGGAAACACCATATATTTT
TRBV19	TRBJ2-1	-	TRBD2	CATGGVSYNEQFF	TGTGCCACCGGGGGGGTATCGTACAATGAGCAGTTCTTC
TRBV6-5	TRBJ2-1	-	-	CASSYAGGNFNEQFF	TGTGCCAGCAGTTACGCGGGCGGGAATTTCAATGAGCAGTTCTTC
TRBV30	TRBJ1-1	-	-	CAWSRVMNTEAFF	TGTGCCTGGAGTCGGGTAATGAACACTGAAGCTTTCTTT
TRBV6-6	TRBJ2-4	-	-	CASSRTDPNIQYF	TGTGCCAGCAGTCGGACAGACCCAAACATTCAGTACTTC
TRBV7-3	TRBJ2-2	-	-	CASSLMAGKVDTGELFF	TGTGCCAGCAGCTTAATGGCAGGGAAAGTTGACACCGGGGAGCTGTTTTTT
TRBV6-1	TRBJ1-1	-	-	CASSEQVGGLTEAFF	TGTGCCAGCAGTGAACAGGTAGGAGGGCTCACTGAAGCTTTCTTT
TRBV5-4	TRBJ2-1	-	TRBD1	CASSLLTGSNEQFF	TGTGCCAGCAGCCTCCTGACAGGGAGCAATGAGCAGTTCTTC
TRBV18	TRBJ1-1	-	-	CASSPLTGAEAFF	TGTGCCAGCTCACCACTTACGGGCGCTGAAGCTTTCTTT
TRBV5-1	TRBJ2-5	-	-	CASSLDWETQYF	TGCGCCAGCAGCTTGGATTGGGAGACCCAGTACTTC
TRBV15	TRBJ2-1	-	TRBD2	CATSTSPSGGYNEQFF	TGTGCCACCAGCACTTCCCCTAGCGGGGGCTACAATGAGCAGTTCTTC
TRBV30	TRBJ2-3	-	-	CAWRVRQGIGGDTQYF	TGTGCCTGGAGAGTTCGTCAGGGAATCGGCGGAGATACGCAGTATTTT
TRBV4-2	TRBJ2-3	-	TRBD2	CASSQDRASGADTQYF	TGTGCCAGCAGCCAAGATCGGGCTAGCGGGGCAGATACGCAGTATTTT
TRBV7-3	TRBJ2-5	-	-	CASSFTGKETQYF	TGTGCCAGCAGCTTTACAGGGAAAGAGACCCAGTACTTC
TRBV3-1/TRBV3-2	TRBJ2-6	-	-	CASSQDQSGANVLTF	TGTGCCAGCAGCCAAGATCAGTCTGGGGCCAACGTCCTGACTTTC
TRBV4-2	TRBJ2-6	-	-	CASSQEKSSGANVLTF	TGTGCCAGCAGCCAAGAGAAGAGCTCTGGGGCCAACGTCCTGACTTTC
TRBV15	TRBJ1-1	once	-	CATSEEKGMNRRAFF	TGTGCCACCAGCGAAGAGAAGGGGATGAACAGGAGGGCTTTCTTT
TRBV28	TRBJ1-5	-	-	CASSSTTGSNQPQHF	TGTGCCAGCAGCTCTACTACAGGGAGCAATCAGCCCCAGCATTTT
TRBV6-5	TRBJ2-3	-	TRBD2	CASSSGISTDTQYF	TGTGCCAGCAGTAGCGGGATTAGCACAGATACGCAGTATTTT
TRBV6-1	TRBJ1-2	-	-	CASSEALGGFYGYTF	TGTGCCAGCAGTGAAGCGCTCGGGGGGTTCTACGGCTACACCTTC
TRBV4-3	TRBJ1-1	-	TRBD1	CASSQDAQGATEAFF	TGCGCCAGCAGCCAAGACGCGCAGGGGGCCACTGAAGCTTTCTTT
TRBV5-1	TRBJ2-1	-	-	CASSLWQGLNNEQFF	TGCGCCAGCAGCTTGTGGCAGGGTCTGAACAATGAGCAGTTCTTC
TRBV7-9	TRBJ2-2	-	TRBD2	CASSNRLAGNTGELFF	TGTGCCAGCAGCAACCGACTAGCGGGAAACACCGGGGAGCTGTTTTTT
TRBV14	TRBJ2-7	-	-	CASSQGRTGEQYF	TGTGCCAGCAGCCAAGGACGGACCGGCGAGCAGTACTTC
TRBV15	TRBJ1-4	-	-	CATSRAAGGGNEKLFF	TGTGCCACCAGCAGAGCCGCCGGGGGCGGGAATGAAAAACTGTTTTTT
TRBV7-9	TRBJ2-3	once	TRBD1	CASSLTTGGPTDTQYF	TGTGCCAGCAGCTTGACCACAGGGGGCCCCACAGATACGCAGTATTTT
TRBV19	TRBJ1-1	-	TRBD1	CASKPLGDREAFF	TGTGCCAGTAAACCTCTAGGGGACAGGGAAGCTTTCTTT
TRBV4-1	TRBJ2-3	-	-	CASMVMEGTDTQYF	TGCGCCAGCATGGTGATGGAAGGCACAGATACGCAGTATTTT
TRBV28	TRBJ1-2	-	TRBD1	CASLAPGQGAYGYTF	TGTGCCAGCTTGGCACCGGGACAGGGGGCGTATGGCTACACCTTC
TRBV9	TRBJ2-2	-	-	CASSASTRGAGELFF	TGTGCCAGCAGCGCATCTACGAGGGGGGCCGGGGAGCTGTTTTTT
TRBV25-1	TRBJ2-1	-	-	CASSVAGDNEQFF	TGTGCCAGCAGTGTAGCAGGGGACAATGAGCAGTTCTTC
TRBV11-2	TRBJ2-2	once	-	CASSPDPAELFF	TGTGCCAGCAGCCCAGACCCCGCGGAGCTGTTTTTT
TRBV9	TRBJ2-1	-	-	CASSVAESSYNEQFF	TGTGCCAGCAGCGTAGCGGAGAGCTCCTACAATGAGCAGTTCTTC
TRBV11-2	TRBJ1-6	-	-	CASSLVGHYNSPLHF	TGTGCCAGCAGCTTAGTGGGGCACTATAATTCACCCCTCCACTTT
TRBV9	TRBJ2-7	-	-	CASSVVGSYEQYF	TGTGCCAGCAGCGTAGTAGGGTCCTACGAGCAGTACTTC
TRBV18	TRBJ2-7	-	-	CASSPVTDLVGDEQYF	TGTGCCAGCTCACCCGTGACGGACCTCGTAGGGGACGAGCAGTACTTC
TRBV5-6	TRBJ1-6	-	TRBD1	CASSLVGTGHSPLHF	TGTGCCAGCAGCTTGGTTGGGACAGGTCATTCACCCCTCCACTTT
TRBV19	TRBJ2-2	-	TRBD1	CATGGGQVGTGELFF	TGTGCCACCGGCGGAGGACAGGTGGGCACCGGGGAGCTGTTTTTT
TRBV4-2	TRBJ1-3	-	TRBD1	CASSQEGTGNGNTIYF	TGTGCCAGCAGCCAAGAGGGGACAGGGAATGGAAACACCATATATTTT
TRBV20-1	TRBJ1-2	-	-	CSAWGSYGYTF	TGCAGTGCCTGGGGAAGCTATGGCTACACCTTC
TRBV7-9	TRBJ2-7	-	-	CASTYDRLYEQYF	TGTGCCAGCACCTATGACAGGCTCTACGAGCAGTACTTC
TRBV13	TRBJ1-1	-	-	CASSLGSPMNTEAFF	TGTGCCAGCAGCTTAGGCTCCCCCATGAACACTGAAGCTTTCTTT
TRBV5-1	TRBJ2-7	many	-	CASSPPAGQSSYEQYF	TGCGCCAGCAGCCCTCCGGCGGGACAGAGCTCCTACGAGCAGTACTTC
TRBV27	TRBJ2-1	once	TRBD2	CASSPLAGGHSEQFF	TGTGCCAGCAGTCCATTAGCGGGGGGTCACAGTGAGCAGTTCTTC
TRBV4-2	TRBJ1-1	-	-	CASSQGPGQEAFF	TGTGCCAGCAGCCAAGGTCCGGGACAAGAAGCTTTCTTT
TRBV9	TRBJ1-1	once	-	CASSTLEGGAEAFF	TGTGCCAGCAGCACCTTGGAAGGGGGGGCTGAAGCTTTCTTT
TRBV10-3	TRBJ1-5	-	-	CAISEPHERPQHF	TGTGCCATCAGTGAACCCCATGAGAGGCCCCAGCATTTT
TRBV7-2	TRBJ1-2	-	-	CASSSYADNGYTF	TGTGCCAGCAGCTCGTACGCCGACAATGGCTACACCTTC
TRBV5-1	TRBJ2-3	-	TRBD2	CASSLDVGGSTDTQYF	TGCGCCAGCAGCTTGGATGTGGGGGGGAGCACAGATACGCAGTATTTT
TRBV6-6	TRBJ2-1	-	TRBD2	CASSPRGGRGDEQFF	TGTGCCAGCAGCCCTCGGGGGGGGCGCGGGGATGAGCAGTTCTTC
TRBV7-2	TRBJ2-3	-	TRBD2	CASSLLGGGTADTQYF	TGTGCCAGCAGCCTCCTCGGCGGGGGGACCGCAGATACGCAGTATTTT